This entry lists 15 T cell receptor beta chains sequenced from one sample in a study of T cell repertoires in cytomegalovirus infection. MiXCR was run by TCRdb on the reads, yielding one entry per CDR3 protein. Here the sample spans 900,000 to 950,000 distinct CDR3 sequences, roughly 30% being singletons. Their cognate antigens are unknown. The specimen comprised cultured CD8+ T cells from PBMCs, sampled from culture after CMV antigen stimulation. The receptors stem from a human donor in good health (CMV status not recorded). Some clones in this sample may be carry-over from other donors' samples.

This clonotype was observed a few times. V is TRBV12-3 or TRBV12-4 and J is TRBJ2-1; 9 positions match TRBD1. The CDR3 covers 15 residues. After removal of 4 bases from V and 5 bases from J, the junction contained 6 bases not matched to a gene. The CDR3, as DNA: TGTGCCAGCAGTTCCTCGTGGGACAGGGACAATGAGCAGTTCTTC. Amino acids: CASSSSWDRDNEQFF.

This clonotype was recorded at least ten times. The chain has TRBV7-2 and TRBJ2-2; D gene ambiguous. Per the germline V gene, CDR1 is SGHTA and CDR2 is FQGNSA. With 0 bases removed from V and 5 bases from J, the gap between germline ends came to 16 bases. The length of the CDR3 is 17 residues. This chain's CDR3 is CASSLAYSGWLTGELFF. CDR3 bases: TGTGCCAGCAGCTTAGCCTATTCCGGGTGGCTTACCGGGGAGCTGTTTTTT.

CDR3 sequence: CASSLKGQAYTGELFF. The CDR3 region has the DNA TGCGCCAGCAGCTTGAAAGGACAGGCTTACACCGGGGAGCTGTTTTTT. J is TRBJ2-2 and V is TRBV5-1; 7 nucleotides match TRBD1. V shed 1 base and J 3 bases; nucleotides not matched to a gene: 6. CDR1 SGHRS and CDR2 YFSETQ come from the germline V gene. This CDR3 contains 16 residues.

Note on this clonotype: Since a much larger clone is just one base distant, this may be a read error. V is TRBV7-3 and J is TRBJ2-1; TRBD1 aligns across 10 bases. CDR3 size: 16 residues. CDR1 and CDR2 (germline): SGHTA, FQGTGA. The CDR3 protein is CVSSLTGQGVYNEQFF. In DNA, the CDR3 is TGTGTCAGCAGCTTAACCGGACAGGGGGTGTACAATGAGCAGTTCTTC.

This clonotype was observed at least ten times. DNA of the CDR3: TGTGCCAGCCGACAGGGTGCACGGTTATATAGCAATCAGCCCCAGCATTTT. Translation: CASRQGARLYSNQPQHF. The chain carries TRBV7-8 and TRBJ1-5, with 7 bases aligning to TRBD1. Unmatched junction bases numbered 13, after V lost 8 bases and J lost 0 bases. The germline V gene encodes CDR1 SGHVS and CDR2 FQNEAQ. The CDR3 runs 17 residues.

Ten or more counts support this clonotype. J is TRBJ1-4 and V is TRBV7-6; D uncertain. The ends were cut back, 1 base at V and 8 bases at J, with 5 bases in the middle. This CDR3 comprises 12 residues. The germline CDR1 and CDR2 sequences are SGHVS and FNYEAQ. CDR3 loop: CASSLVGEKLFF. CDR3 DNA: TGTGCCAGCAGCTTAGTCGGGGAAAAACTGTTTTTT.

This clonotype has just a few counts. This chain joins TRBV2 and TRBJ1-6, with 9 positions matching TRBD1. The CDR3 loop spans 13 amino acids. Germline V gives CDR1 SNHLY, CDR2 FYNNEI. After removal of 8 bases from V and 9 bases from J, the junction contained 5 bases not matched to a gene. In DNA form, the CDR3 reads TGTGCCAGCGATCACAGGGGGCCTTCACCCCTCCACTTT. As protein: CASDHRGPSPLHF.

This clonotype was counted between two and nine times. The rearrangement uses TRBV5-1 and TRBJ1-6; the D gene is possibly TRBD1 (5 bases). The CDR3 consists of 18 residues. The germline V gene has CDR1 SGHRS and CDR2 YFSETQ. The V gene lost 5 bases and the J gene lost 0 bases, with 18 bases spanning the gap. CDR3 sequence: CASSSWGEDSSYNSPLHF. CDR3 DNA sequence: TGCGCCAGCAGTTCGTGGGGGGAGGACTCCTCCTATAATTCACCCCTCCACTTT.

Of note for this clonotype: A read error may explain this, as a much larger clone is one base away. The rearrangement uses TRBV7-2 and TRBJ1-4, with a possible D match to TRBD1 (5 bases). The CDR3 has 15 amino acids. Germline V gene sequence: CDR1 SGHTA, CDR2 FQGNSA. Trimming shortened V by 5 bases and J by 7 bases, and 17 bases separated the two germline ends. In DNA, the CDR3 is TGTGCCAGCAGCCAAACGAGGGGCCCGGGTGAAAAACTGTTTTTT. Amino acids: CASSQTRGPGEKLFF.

This clonotype turned up a few times. The rearrangement links TRBV7-6 to TRBJ2-1; TRBD1 aligns across 9 bases. J lost 8 bases, V lost 5 bases, and 10 bases had no gene match. This CDR3 region has 15 residues. Germline V gene data show CDR1 as SGHVS and CDR2 as FNYEAQ. The CDR3 loop is CASSKGDRVFDEQFF. CDR3 bases: TGTGCCAGCAGCAAAGGGGACAGGGTTTTCGATGAGCAGTTCTTC.

This clonotype was detected a few times. This sequence joins TRBV7-3 and TRBJ1-1, with 12 bases lining up with TRBD1. The CDR3 consists of 17 residues. J gave up 7 bases and V 6 bases, and 15 bases lay outside the gene matches. Germline lookup yields CDR1 SGHTA and CDR2 FQGTGA. For the CDR3, the DNA is TGTGCCAGCAGTTATATCCGGGACAGGGGGCATAGGATTGAAGCTTTCTTT. Its protein product is CASSYIRDRGHRIEAFF.

As regards this clonotype: This may arise from a read error, as a much more abundant clone is one base away. This chain uses TRBV7-2 with TRBJ1-6; no clear D gene. Germline lookup yields CDR1 SGHTA and CDR2 FQGNSA. CDR3 size: 16 residues. CDR3 sequence: CVSSPRSSSYNSPLHF. CDR3 DNA sequence: TGTGTCAGCAGCCCCAGATCGAGCTCCTATAATTCACCCCTCCACTTT. The full variable domain, rest sourced from reference TRBV7-2 and TRBJ1-6, is GAGVSQSPSNKVTEKGKDVELRCDPISGHTALYWYRQSLGQGLEFLIYFQGNSAPDKSGLPSDRFSAERTGGSVSTLTIQRTQQEDSAVYLCVSSPRSSSYNSPLHFGNGTRLTVT.

This chain links TRBV27 with TRBJ2-7, with TRBD1 identical over 10 bases. This CDR3 has 15 residues. Germline lookup yields CDR1 MNHEY and CDR2 SMNVEV (reference sequence). V gave up 5 bases and J gave up 1 base; unmatched junction bases: 5. The CDR3 region is CASSPMGQGSYEQYF. CDR3 coding DNA: TGTGCCAGCAGTCCCATGGGACAGGGGTCCTACGAGCAGTACTTC.

This clonotype was picked up many times. V and J are TRBV7-2 and TRBJ2-1; D is possibly TRBD1 (6 bases). The ends were cut back, 5 bases at V and 8 bases at J, with 10 bases in the middle. CDR3 length: 12 residues. Germline V gene data show CDR1 as SGHTA and CDR2 as FQGNSA. CDR3 DNA sequence: TGTGCCAGCAGCCTTTCAGGGGATGAGCAGTTCTTC. The encoded protein is CASSLSGDEQFF.

This clonotype was counted ten times or more. The chain joins TRBV7-6 to TRBJ2-1; 8 bases are a match to TRBD2. This CDR3 comprises 15 residues. CDR1 SGHVS and CDR2 FNYEAQ come from the germline V gene. V was pared by 5 bases and J by 4 bases, with 7 bases of the junction left unmatched. CDR3 DNA sequence: TGTGCCAGCAGCCCGGGAGGGGGGCCATACAATGAGCAGTTCTTC. Its protein product is CASSPGGGPYNEQFF.